This T cell receptor (beta chain) was recorded in a study of cytomegalovirus exposure and HLA in healthy donors (dated by TCRdb to the late 2010s). Study-wide context: According to an earlier analysis of around 600 of the donors, 150 million to 200 million T cells yielded over 90 million unique TCR beta sequences and more than 250 Gb of sequence data. To study patterns of TCR occurrence, a later analysis re-analyzed previously published TCR beta repertoires from just over 650 donors and added high-resolution HLA genotyping. The study aimed to test whether cataloging public T cell receptors could reveal signatures of past pathogen exposure. Rather than using new phenotypic data, the later analysis identified candidate immune exposures from TCR beta sequences and from how often those sequences occurred across donors. An early release that covered 500 to 800 HLA-typed donors contained around 330 gigabases of sequencing data and tens of millions of unique TCR sequences. Using immunosequencing, the study profiled T cell repertoires from about 620 subjects and related those repertoires to cytomegalovirus serostatus. HLA typing included class I and class II loci at four-digit resolution. Of the roughly 390 genotyped donors, approximately 83% fell in the genetic ancestry cluster associated with self-reported Caucasian donors. Along with the approximately 700-subject first cohort, a separate validation cohort of around 120 different subjects was used. A later genetic analysis took genome-wide SNP genotypes for about 60% of the roughly 670 donors and used that subset as a discovery cohort. On average, 235,054 unique TCR beta nucleotide sequences were sequenced per donor among some 420 genotyped donors of the cohort, with around 19% of those sequences being non-productive. Typing coverage differed by locus: A, B, C, DRB1 and DQB1 were typed in roughly 620-630 donors, DQA1 in about 500, DPA1 in around 610, and DPB1 in about 450. Donor age, sex, ethnicity and CMV serostatus were compiled alongside the repertoire data. A handful of DR-DQ haplotypes were handled as single units for association and clustering because linkage in the cohort was strong. Every discovery cohort repertoire had been produced on one sequencing platform. The study combined high-throughput TCR immunosequencing, statistical association of individual TCRs with disease status, and machine learning to predict cytomegalovirus infection status. An earlier analysis of roughly 580 of the donors used high-throughput TCR beta sequencing to judge whether each TCR beta V gene segment behaved as functional or pseudogenic. Results the study describes overall, beyond this receptor: Compared with the roughly 720-donor mean, donors in an Asian-associated ancestry cluster had fewer N-insertions in productive TCRs, according to a later genetic analysis. The presence/absence analyses assumed that sequencing depth was roughly uniform across donors, and that assumption may not be true. Most CMV-associated TCR beta chains appeared to be HLA-restricted in a later analysis, and the HLA associations seemed to be driven largely by CMV exposure. The cohort was sequenced for TCR beta chains only, and without alpha or paired-chain data the features that could be detected were limited. The classifier was reported to diagnose cytomegalovirus status with high specificity and sensitivity in both the original and validation cohorts. Strong co-occurrence of HLA alleles, especially DR and DQ, made assigning TCR associations to individual alleles difficult. A further reported finding was that TCR beta sequences accurately predicted the HLA-A and HLA-B alleles for most subjects in the first cohort. A later analysis found that TCR association rates varied across HLA loci, with DRB1 alleles showing the most associated TCRs and HLA-C alleles the fewest. V-gene and J-gene trimming of TCR beta chains was associated with a missense DCLRE1C variant in a later genetic analysis, and the association was replicated in an independent cohort. In a later analysis, HLA-associated TCR beta chains were found to be more clonally expanded and to have lower generation probabilities than equally common non-associated chains. Most TCR sequences were observed very rarely across donors, whereas some public TCRs were present in many individuals. A cluster of highly shared sequence variants was judged likely to represent a technical artifact of the sequencing pipeline. It was suggested by the authors that the approach could potentially be generalized to other disease states and immunological phenotypes. A later analysis associated about 16,000 TCR beta sequences with specific HLA alleles at a false discovery rate of 0.05. In a later analysis, several top co-occurrence clusters were reported to appear linked to parvovirus B19, influenza, CMV and Epstein-Barr virus. The earlier analysis of some 560 of the donors excluded fewer than 20 rarely observed V segments, including chromosome 9 orphons, because counts were too low. In vitro tests confirmed that a few of the cytomegalovirus-associated TCR beta chains recognize cytomegalovirus antigens. In the study, approximately 160 TCR beta chains were listed as associated with cytomegalovirus. The only immune exposure information available for the cohort was CMV serostatus. An earlier analysis of several hundred of the donors showed that most TCR beta V segments appeared in productive rearrangements either about 87% or about 30% of the time, which broadly matched IMGT annotations. Linkage disequilibrium might explain the correlated functional status among segregating V segments, but an unknown experimental factor could not be ruled out. The 87-base-pair reads could not distinguish some IMGT-functional V segments, including TRBV6-2 and TRBV6-3, so those segments were excluded. HLA typing was unavailable for some donors at each locus, so association tests used only the typed subset.

Library preparation employed the immunoSEQ multiplex PCR assay. For the multiplex PCR, a mixture combining 60 forward primers for TCR Vbeta segments and 13 reverse primers for TCR Jbeta segments was used. The CDR3 region of rearranged TCR beta genes was amplified from genomic DNA by a multiplex PCR assay. The Illumina HiSeq System was used to sequence the amplified TCR beta libraries as 87-base-pair reads. Processing in the source paper ran as follows. In a later analysis, about 80 million unique TCR beta chains were counted across the roughly 670 repertoires, and about 9.9 million of these chains were shared by at least two donors. Raw reads were error-corrected and collapsed into unique sequences with a nearest-neighbor algorithm that merged closely related sequences to remove PCR and sequencing errors. Alignment of CDR3 sequences to IMGT reference sequences was used to assign V, D and J gene segments. For a sequence to be retained, at least a six-nucleotide match to both a V gene segment and a J gene segment was required. A rearrangement counted as productive if the CDR3 had no stop codons and remained in frame with V and J, and every other rearrangement counted as non-productive. CDR3 was defined by IMGT convention, running from the second conserved V-encoded cysteine to the conserved J-encoded phenylalanine. In an earlier analysis of 550 to 650 of the donors, sequences lacking an unambiguous match to a single V gene segment were excluded. In an earlier analysis of 450 to 750 of the donors, a V segment was called functional when productive rearrangements were above 56.7%, and segregating when the standard deviation between donors exceeded 5%. A statistical classification framework was built for diagnosing cytomegalovirus status from the catalog of TCR beta chain sequences. In a later analysis, TCR nucleotide sequences were compared against IMGT/GENE-DB human TR gene sequences so that V and J genes could be assigned. The TCRdist pipeline was used in a later analysis to assign CDR3 sequences and most-parsimonious VDJ recombination scenarios. In a later analysis, every TCR beta chain was defined by the combination of its CDR3 amino acid sequence and its V-gene family, and reads without a unique V-gene family were dropped. To address suspected cross-contamination and a sequencing artifact, a later analysis removed around 590 highly shared, low-generation-probability nucleotide sequences. A later analysis calculated a clonal expansion index for each public chain from normalized within-repertoire ranks of inferred template counts. In a later analysis, generation probabilities were computed with a VDJ recombination model fitted to out-of-frame rearrangements, and the resulting probabilities were checked against IGoR. Hypergeometric tests were used in a later analysis to score TCR-TCR, TCR-HLA and TCR-CMV co-occurrence, with a repertoire-size bias correction applied to the TCR pairs. In a later analysis, false discovery rates were estimated by permuting HLA or CMV assignments 20 times. In a later analysis, co-occurring TCRs were grouped with DBSCAN, and TCRdist sequence similarity was added when clustering was performed within HLA-allele-positive subsets. Co-occurrence clustering excluded repertoires with fewer than 30,000 or more than 120,000 public chains, plus five with anomalous nucleotide sharing. Drawn from immuneACCESS, this table holds only the in-frame rearrangements with V and J called that TCRdb kept. Clones are partly lost; checked studies trace under half to an unresolved V gene and leave the rest unexplained. The DNA was the basis for D and trimming; V, J and clone size are from that table. In all, the sample holds around 85,000 clones, and 80% of those were seen once. Around 32% of the sample is held by the ten biggest clonotypes.

Comments on this clone: What this receptor recognizes is not known. No base quality information exists; no much larger clone differs at one position.

As encoded in the germline V gene, CDR1 is SGDLS while CDR2 is YYNGEE. The CDR3, from cysteine to phenylalanine, totals 16 residues. The kept DNA is CDR3 alone, 48 bases in frame from the first base. V lost 4 bases and J lost 5 bases, and the count of bases not matched to a germline gene is 8. The cohort consisted of hundreds of healthy bone marrow donors. Cohort members were all nominally healthy when sampled, although unrecorded immune exposures were likely present. The donor tested CMV seropositive and was one of the 289 seropositive cohort members. A peripheral blood sample was provided by each donor, and peripheral blood mononuclear cells were used for TCR beta sequencing. The Qiagen DNeasy Blood Extraction Kit was used to extract genomic DNA from the blood cell samples.

The source is a man aged 50-59 years in good health and CMV-seropositive. Sequencing was carried out using PBMCs. The V and J segments used are TRBV9 and TRBJ2-5; 13 of the junction bases match TRBD2. The DNA reads as follows: TGTGCCAGCAGCCCCTGGACTAGCGGGAGTTCTGAGACCCAGTACTTC. This sequence encodes CASSPWTSGSSETQYF.